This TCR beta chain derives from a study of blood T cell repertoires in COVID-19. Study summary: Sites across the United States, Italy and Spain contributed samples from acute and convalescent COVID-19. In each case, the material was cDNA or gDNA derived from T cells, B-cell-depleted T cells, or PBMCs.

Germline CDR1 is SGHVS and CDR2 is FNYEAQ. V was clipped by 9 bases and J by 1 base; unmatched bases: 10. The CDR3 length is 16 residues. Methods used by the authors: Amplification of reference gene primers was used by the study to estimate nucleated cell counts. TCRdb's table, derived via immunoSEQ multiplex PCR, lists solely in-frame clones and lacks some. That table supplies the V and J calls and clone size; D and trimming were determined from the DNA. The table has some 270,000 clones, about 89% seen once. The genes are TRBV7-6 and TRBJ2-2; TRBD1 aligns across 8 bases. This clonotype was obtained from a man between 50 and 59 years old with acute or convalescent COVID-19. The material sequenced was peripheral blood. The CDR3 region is CASTGGILENTGELFF. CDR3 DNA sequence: TGTGCCAGTACAGGGGGAATATTAGAGAACACCGGGGAGCTGTTTTTT. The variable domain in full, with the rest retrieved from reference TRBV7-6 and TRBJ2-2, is GAGVSQSPRYKVTKRGQDVALRCDPISGHVSLYWYRQALGQGPEFLTYFNYEAQQDKSGLPNDRFSAERPEGSISTLTIQRTEQRDSAMYRCASTGGILENTGELFFGEGSRLTVL.